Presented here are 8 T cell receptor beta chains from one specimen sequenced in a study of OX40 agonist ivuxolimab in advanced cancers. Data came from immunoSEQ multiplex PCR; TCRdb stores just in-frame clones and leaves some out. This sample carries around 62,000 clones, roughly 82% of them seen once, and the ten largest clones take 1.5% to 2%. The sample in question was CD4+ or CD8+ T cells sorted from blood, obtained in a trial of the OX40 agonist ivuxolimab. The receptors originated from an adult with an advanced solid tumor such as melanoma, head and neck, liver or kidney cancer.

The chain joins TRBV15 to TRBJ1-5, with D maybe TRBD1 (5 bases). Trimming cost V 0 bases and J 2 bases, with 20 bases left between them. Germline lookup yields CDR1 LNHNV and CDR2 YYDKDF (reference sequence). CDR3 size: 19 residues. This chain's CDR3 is CATSRETLRYMGGNQPQHF. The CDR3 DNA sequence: TGTGCCACCAGCAGAGAAACTCTAAGGTACATGGGGGGCAATCAGCCCCAGCATTTT.

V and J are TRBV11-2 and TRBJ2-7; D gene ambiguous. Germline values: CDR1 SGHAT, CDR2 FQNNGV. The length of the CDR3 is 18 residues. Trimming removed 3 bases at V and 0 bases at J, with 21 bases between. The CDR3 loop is CASSFSSFSSPSSYEQYF. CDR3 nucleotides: TGTGCCAGCAGCTTTTCCAGCTTTTCCTCTCCAAGCTCCTACGAGCAGTACTTC.

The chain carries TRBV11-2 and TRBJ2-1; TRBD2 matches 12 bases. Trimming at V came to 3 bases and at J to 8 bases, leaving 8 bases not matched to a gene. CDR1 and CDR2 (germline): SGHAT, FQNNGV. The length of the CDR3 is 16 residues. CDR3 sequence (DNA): TGTGCCAGCAGCTTTTTTCGGACTAGCGGGACCTATGAGCAGTTCTTC. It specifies CASSFFRTSGTYEQFF.

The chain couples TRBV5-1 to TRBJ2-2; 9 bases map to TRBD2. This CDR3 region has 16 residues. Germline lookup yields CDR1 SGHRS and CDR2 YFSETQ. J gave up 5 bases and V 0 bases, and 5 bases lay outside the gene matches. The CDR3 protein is CASSLALAGLTGELFF. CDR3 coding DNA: TGCGCCAGCAGCTTGGCCCTAGCGGGGTTGACCGGGGAGCTGTTTTTT.

The DNA for the CDR3 is TGTGCCTGGAGTGAGGGGGAGACCCAGTACTTC. Translated, it gives CAWSEGETQYF. The chain links TRBV30 to TRBJ2-5, with D possibly TRBD1 on 5 matching bases. V lost 1 base and J 5 bases, leaving 5 bases between the germline ends. This CDR3 is 11 amino acids long. The V gene's germline CDR1 is GTSNPN and CDR2 SVGIG (reference sequence).

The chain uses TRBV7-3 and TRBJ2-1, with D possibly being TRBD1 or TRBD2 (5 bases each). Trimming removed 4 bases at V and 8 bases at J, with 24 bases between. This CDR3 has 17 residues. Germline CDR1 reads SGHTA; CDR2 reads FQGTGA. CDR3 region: CASSSPTRDQFSHEQFF. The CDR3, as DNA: TGTGCCAGCAGCTCACCGACCCGGGACCAGTTTTCCCATGAGCAGTTCTTC.

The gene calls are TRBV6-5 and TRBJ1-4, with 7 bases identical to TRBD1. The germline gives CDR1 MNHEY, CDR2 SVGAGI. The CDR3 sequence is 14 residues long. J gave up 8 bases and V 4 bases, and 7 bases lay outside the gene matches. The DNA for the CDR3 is TGTGCCAGCAGTTCGACAGGGTTGGGGGAAAAACTGTTTTTT. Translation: CASSSTGLGEKLFF.

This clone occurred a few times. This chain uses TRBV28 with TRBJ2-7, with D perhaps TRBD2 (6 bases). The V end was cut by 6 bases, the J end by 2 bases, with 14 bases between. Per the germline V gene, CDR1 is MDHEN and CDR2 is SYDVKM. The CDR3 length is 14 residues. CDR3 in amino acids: CASSFGTGAYEQYF. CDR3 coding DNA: TGTGCCAGCAGCTTCGGGACGGGAGCCTACGAGCAGTACTTC.